This is a list of T cell receptor beta chains from one sample in a study of cytomegalovirus exposure and HLA in healthy donors. Using immunoSEQ multiplex PCR, the repertoire was profiled, and TCRdb retains in-frame clones only, with some absent. Of about 160,000 clones listed, 75% were seen once; the top ten hold 2% to 3%. Sequencing was done on a sample of PBMCs. The receptors were gathered from a female donor in good health and CMV-seronegative. The CDR3 runs from the conserved cysteine through the conserved F or W. The D gene is left open where the match is weak. Clone size appears in some rows only: once, few, many, or a class for an expanded clone.

TRBJ2-5 | - | TRBV2 | TRBD1 | 13 | CASSLDRDETQYF | TGTGCCAGCAGTTTGGACAGGGATGAGACCCAGTACTTC
TRBJ2-1 | - | TRBV5-1 | - | 15 | CASSFSGLGGNEQFF | TGCGCCAGCAGCTTCAGCGGGTTAGGAGGGAATGAGCAGTTCTTC
TRBJ1-4 | - | TRBV5-5 | - | 17 | CASSPPPGGSYGEKLFF | TGTGCCAGCAGCCCCCCCCCGGGCGGGTCCTACGGTGAAAAACTGTTTTTT
TRBJ2-3 | - | TRBV10-3 | TRBD2 | 15 | CAISGAGLAADTQYF | TGTGCCATCAGTGGGGCCGGACTAGCAGCAGATACGCAGTATTTT
TRBJ2-7 | - | TRBV18 | TRBD2 | 15 | CASSLRTSGPYEQYF | TGTGCCAGCTCGCTCCGGACTAGCGGACCCTACGAGCAGTACTTC
TRBJ1-4 | - | TRBV27 | TRBD1 | 14 | CASRKTGSAEKLFF | TGTGCCAGCAGAAAGACAGGGAGCGCTGAAAAACTGTTTTTT
TRBJ2-5 | - | TRBV5-4 | TRBD1 | 12 | CASSRDRETQYF | TGTGCCAGCAGCCGGGACAGGGAGACCCAGTACTTC
TRBJ2-7 | - | TRBV29-1 | - | 11 | CSVESDYEQYF | TGCAGCGTTGAGTCAGACTACGAGCAGTACTTC
TRBJ2-3 | - | TRBV27 | - | 12 | CASSTEGDTQYF | TGTGCCAGCAGCACCGAGGGAGATACGCAGTATTTT
TRBJ1-1 | - | TRBV2 | - | 14 | CASSASTGYTEAFF | TGTGCCAGCAGCGCATCTACAGGCTACACTGAAGCTTTCTTT
TRBJ2-7 | - | TRBV4-2 | - | 15 | CASSQGASVSYEQYF | TGTGCCAGCAGCCAAGGCGCTAGCGTTAGCTACGAGCAGTACTTC
TRBJ2-7 | - | TRBV6-5 | - | 15 | CASSYLTGSTTEQYF | TGTGCCAGCAGTTACTTGACAGGATCTACTACCGAGCAGTACTTC
TRBJ2-1 | - | TRBV19 | TRBD2 | 16 | CASRLAGALYNSEQFF | TGTGCCAGTAGACTAGCGGGCGCACTGTACAATAGTGAGCAGTTCTTC
TRBJ2-7 | - | TRBV5-5 | TRBD1 | 14 | CASSLEGAHDEQYF | TGTGCCAGCAGCTTGGAGGGGGCGCATGATGAGCAGTACTTC
TRBJ2-2 | - | TRBV9 | TRBD2 | 16 | CASSAGLAGNTGELFF | TGTGCCAGCAGCGCGGGACTAGCGGGGAACACCGGGGAGCTGTTTTTT
TRBJ1-2 | - | TRBV19 | - | 13 | CASSIPGSYGYTF | TGTGCCAGTAGTATACCGGGAAGCTATGGCTACACCTTC
TRBJ1-3 | - | TRBV6-5 | - | 14 | CASSYRESGNTIYF | TGTGCCAGCAGTTACCGGGAATCTGGAAACACCATATATTTT
TRBJ2-1 | - | TRBV6-5 | - | 12 | CASSGGTVEQFF | TGTGCCAGCAGTGGCGGGACAGTGGAGCAGTTCTTC
TRBJ1-1 | - | TRBV6-1 | - | 14 | CASSEAGGGTEAFF | TGTGCCAGCAGTGAAGCGGGGGGAGGGACTGAAGCTTTCTTT
TRBJ2-5 | - | TRBV7-6 | TRBD2 | 15 | CATSSVRGGLETQYF | TGTGCCACCTCCTCAGTTCGGGGGGGGCTAGAGACCCAGTACTTC
TRBJ1-1 | - | TRBV29-1 | TRBD1 | 13 | CSARGQGNTEAFF | TGCAGCGCGAGGGGACAGGGGAACACTGAAGCTTTCTTT
TRBJ1-1 | once | TRBV28 | TRBD1 | 13 | CASSGRQGTEAFF | TGTGCCAGCAGCGGACGACAGGGGACTGAAGCTTTCTTT
TRBJ1-1 | - | TRBV7-3 | - | 13 | CASSHDGFTEAFF | TGTGCCAGCAGCCATGACGGGTTCACTGAAGCTTTCTTT
TRBJ2-7 | - | TRBV19 | - | 13 | CASTRGSSYEQYF | TGTGCCAGTACCCGGGGGAGCTCCTACGAGCAGTACTTC
TRBJ2-2 | - | TRBV9 | - | 13 | CASSGGNTGELFF | TGTGCCAGCAGCGGAGGGAACACCGGGGAGCTGTTTTTT
TRBJ2-5 | - | TRBV7-2 | TRBD2 | 15 | CASSSPSGGAKTQYF | TGTGCCAGCAGCTCCCCTAGCGGGGGGGCAAAGACCCAGTACTTC
TRBJ2-3 | - | TRBV2 | TRBD2 | 15 | CASRYLAGEEDTQYF | TGTGCCAGCAGGTATCTAGCGGGAGAGGAGGATACGCAGTATTTT
TRBJ1-2 | - | TRBV15 | TRBD1 | 14 | CATSNPGTGGGYTF | TGTGCCACCAGCAATCCCGGGACAGGGGGAGGCTACACCTTC